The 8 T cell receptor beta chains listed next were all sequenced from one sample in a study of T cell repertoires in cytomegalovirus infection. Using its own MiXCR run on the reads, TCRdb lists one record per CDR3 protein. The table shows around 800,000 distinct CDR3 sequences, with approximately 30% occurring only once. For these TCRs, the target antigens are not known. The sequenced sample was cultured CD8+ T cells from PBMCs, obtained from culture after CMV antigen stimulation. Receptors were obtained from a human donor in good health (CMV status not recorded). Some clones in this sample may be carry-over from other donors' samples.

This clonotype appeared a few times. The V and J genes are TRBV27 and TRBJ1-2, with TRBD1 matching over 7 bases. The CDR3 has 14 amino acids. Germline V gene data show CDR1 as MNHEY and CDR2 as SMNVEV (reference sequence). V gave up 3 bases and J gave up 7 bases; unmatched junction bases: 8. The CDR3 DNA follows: TGTGCCAGCAGTTTGGGGGCAGGGGGTTCTGGCTACACCTTC. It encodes CASSLGAGGSGYTF.

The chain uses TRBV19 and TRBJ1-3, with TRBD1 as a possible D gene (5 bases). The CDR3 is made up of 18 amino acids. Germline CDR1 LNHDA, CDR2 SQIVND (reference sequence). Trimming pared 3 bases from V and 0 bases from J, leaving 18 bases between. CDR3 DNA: TGTGCCAGTAGTATGGGGACTGAATCGACATACTCTGGAAACACCATATATTTT. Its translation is CASSMGTESTYSGNTIYF.

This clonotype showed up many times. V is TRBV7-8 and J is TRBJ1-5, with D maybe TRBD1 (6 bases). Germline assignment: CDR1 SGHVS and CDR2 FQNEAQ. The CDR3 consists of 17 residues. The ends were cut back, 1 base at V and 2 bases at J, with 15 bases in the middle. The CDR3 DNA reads TGTGCCAGCAGCTTAGTCGGGCAGGGACAACGCAATCAGCCCCAGCATTTT. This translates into CASSLVGQGQRNQPQHF.

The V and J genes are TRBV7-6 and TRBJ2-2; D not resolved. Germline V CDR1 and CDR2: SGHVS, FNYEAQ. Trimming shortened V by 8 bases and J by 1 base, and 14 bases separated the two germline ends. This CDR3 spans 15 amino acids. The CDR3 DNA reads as TGTGCCAGCCTGGGTTCGATCAAGAACACCGGGGAGCTGTTTTTT. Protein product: CASLGSIKNTGELFF.

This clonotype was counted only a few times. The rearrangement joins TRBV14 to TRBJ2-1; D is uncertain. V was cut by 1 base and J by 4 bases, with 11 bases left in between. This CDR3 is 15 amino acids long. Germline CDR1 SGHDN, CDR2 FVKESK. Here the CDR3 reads CASSQGSVKYNEQFF. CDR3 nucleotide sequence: TGTGCCAGCAGCCAAGGGAGCGTAAAGTACAATGAGCAGTTCTTC.

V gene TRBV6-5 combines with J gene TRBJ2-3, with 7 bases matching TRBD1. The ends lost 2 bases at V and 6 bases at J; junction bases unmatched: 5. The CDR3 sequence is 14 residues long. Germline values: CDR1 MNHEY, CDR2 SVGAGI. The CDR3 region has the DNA TGTGCCAGCAGTTACCCGACCAGGGGGGATACGCAGTATTTT. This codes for CASSYPTRGDTQYF.

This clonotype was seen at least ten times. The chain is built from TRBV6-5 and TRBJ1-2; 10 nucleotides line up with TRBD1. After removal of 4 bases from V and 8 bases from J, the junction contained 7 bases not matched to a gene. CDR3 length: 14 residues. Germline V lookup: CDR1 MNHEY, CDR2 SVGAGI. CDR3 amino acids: CASSLAGTGDGYTF. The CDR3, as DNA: TGTGCCAGCAGTTTAGCCGGGACAGGGGACGGCTACACCTTC.

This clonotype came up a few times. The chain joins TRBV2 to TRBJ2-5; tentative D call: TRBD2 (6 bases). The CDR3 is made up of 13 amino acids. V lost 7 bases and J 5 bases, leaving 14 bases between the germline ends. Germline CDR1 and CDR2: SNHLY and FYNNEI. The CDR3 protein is CASNGRAGETQYF. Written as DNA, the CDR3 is TGTGCCAGCAATGGCAGGGCGGGGGAGACCCAGTACTTC.